These 8 T cell receptor beta chains were all obtained from the same sample, sequenced in a study of shared clonotypes between healthy human individuals. Data came from immunoSEQ multiplex PCR; TCRdb stores just in-frame clones and leaves some out. The sample shows 1,100,000 or so clones, around 82% of them seen only once. The sample comprised memory CD4+ T cells from PBMCs. Described subset: CD45RA-negative fraction. The source of these receptors is a man between 18 and 29 years old in good health. Some clones in this sample may be carry-over from other donors' samples.

This clone appeared a single time. V and J are TRBV30 and TRBJ2-5, with D unresolved. V was shortened by 2 bases and J by 3 bases, with 4 bases between the two germline ends. Germline assignment: CDR1 GTSNPN and CDR2 SVGIG (reference sequence). The CDR3 is 11 amino acids. CDR3 protein: CAWSQEETQYF. CDR3 sequence (DNA): TGTGCCTGGAGTCAGGAAGAGACCCAGTACTTC.

Concerning this clone itself: The sample carries other DNA sequences with the same CDR3. The chain joins TRBV7-6 to TRBJ2-7; D might be TRBD1 or TRBD2, each matching 5 bases. This CDR3 is built from 14 residues. V lost 1 base, J lost 6 bases, and 13 bases lay in between. The germline V gene encodes CDR1 SGHVS and CDR2 FNYEAQ. In nucleotides, the CDR3 is TGTGCCAGCAGCTTAGTGGGGCTAGCCTCCGAGCAGTACTTC. Amino acids: CASSLVGLASEQYF.

J is TRBJ1-3 and V is TRBV5-1, with 7 bases fitting TRBD1. The germline V gene encodes CDR1 SGHRS and CDR2 YFSETQ. This CDR3 is 14 amino acids long. V lost 4 bases to trimming and J lost 8 bases; unmatched junction nucleotides: 9. The DNA for the CDR3 is TGCGCCAGCAGCGACCCTACAGGGGCGGACACCATATATTTT. It codes for CASSDPTGADTIYF.

V usage is TRBV4-1 and J usage is TRBJ1-2; TRBD1 aligns across 7 bases. The CDR3 is made up of 15 amino acids. CDR1 is MGHRA, CDR2 YSYEKL, per germline. Trimming cost V 3 bases and J 4 bases; bases outside gene matches: 8. The CDR3 sequence is CASSQGTAAPYGYTF. DNA of the CDR3: TGCGCCAGCAGCCAGGGGACAGCAGCCCCCTATGGCTACACCTTC.

In the case of this clone: The sample holds other DNA sequences that translate to the same CDR3. V and J are TRBV20-1 and TRBJ1-1; D gene uncertain. V lost 2 bases, J lost 5 bases, and 6 bases lay in between. CDR3 size: 11 residues. In germline, CDR1 is DFQATT, CDR2 SNEGSKA (reference sequence). CDR3 bases: TGCAGTGCTAGATTTGGGACTGAAGCTTTCTTT. This encodes CSARFGTEAFF.

Regarding this clone: Other DNA sequences in this specimen translate into the identical CDR3. This rearrangement joins TRBV28 to TRBJ2-5; D remains unclear. CDR1 and CDR2 (germline): MDHEN, SYDVKM. The CDR3 loop spans 14 amino acids. Deletions cut 5 bases from V and 2 bases from J, with 12 bases between. The CDR3 is CASSLEGVQETQYF. The CDR3 bases are TGTGCCAGCAGTCTAGAAGGCGTACAAGAGACCCAGTACTTC.

The CDR3 sequence: CASSFGTSGVYEQYF. The CDR3 DNA is TGCGCCAGCAGCTTCGGGACTAGCGGGGTTTACGAGCAGTACTTC. The chain is built from TRBV5-1 and TRBJ2-7; TRBD2 matches 13 bases. Germline V gene data show CDR1 as SGHRS and CDR2 as YFSETQ. Trimming cost V 2 bases and J 4 bases; bases outside gene matches: 3. The CDR3 is 15 amino acids.

With respect to this clone: Within the sample, other DNA sequences also encode this same CDR3. V is TRBV7-9 and J is TRBJ1-5, with D hard to call. Trimming removed 3 bases at V and 4 bases at J, with 4 bases between. The CDR3 spans 12 residues. Germline V lookup: CDR1 SEHNR, CDR2 FQNEAQ (reference sequence). The CDR3 bases are TGTGCCAGCAGCTTCGGGAATCAGCCCCAGCATTTT. Translated, it gives CASSFGNQPQHF.